This passage covers 16 T cell receptor beta chains from one sample sequenced in a study of T-cell reconstitution after alpha-beta-depleted transplantation in children. Researchers prepared the TCRbeta library using unique molecular identifiers, the study reports. TCRdb re-called the PCR reads through MiXCR, storing one row per CDR3 protein. In the table there are around 450,000 distinct CDR3 sequences, roughly a tenth of which are singletons. Sequences were derived from PBMCs, sampled before TCRalphabeta/CD19-depleted stem cell transplant. The receptors originated from a child younger than 10 with inherited bone marrow failure, due to receive a stem cell transplant.

This clonotype was picked up many times. V and J are TRBV20-1 and TRBJ2-1, with 11 bases lining up with TRBD2. CDR1 is DFQATT, CDR2 SNEGSKA, per germline (reference sequence). V shed 0 bases and J 4 bases; nucleotides not matched to a gene: 14. The CDR3 extends over 19 amino acids. The CDR3 spells CSARDHGERASGRYNEQFF. The CDR3 DNA sequence: TGCAGTGCTAGAGATCATGGGGAGAGGGCTAGCGGGAGGTACAATGAGCAGTTCTTC.

This clonotype was seen at least ten times. This chain connects TRBV7-8 to TRBJ2-1; D is possibly TRBD1 (5 bases). Germline CDR1 and CDR2: SGHVS and FQNEAQ. Trimming took off 2 bases at V and 3 bases at J, with 8 bases between the two ends. The CDR3 has 14 amino acids. CDR3 DNA sequence: TGTGCCAGCAGCTTATCAGGGCGCTACAATGAGCAGTTCTTC. Protein: CASSLSGRYNEQFF.

This clonotype was seen at least ten times. The genes are TRBV7-2 and TRBJ2-2; 11 nucleotides match TRBD2. The CDR3 is 17 amino acids. Germline CDR1 and CDR2: SGHTA and FQGNSA. J lost 6 bases, V lost 2 bases, and 8 bases had no gene match. CDR3 loop: CASSLTSGRGPPGELFF. CDR3 DNA sequence: TGTGCCAGCAGCTTAACTAGCGGGAGAGGTCCTCCCGGGGAGCTGTTTTTT.

Many counts were recorded for this clonotype. The V and J genes are TRBV4-2 and TRBJ2-1, with 9 bases aligning to TRBD2. The V and J ends lost 3 bases and 8 bases, in that order; junction bases with no gene match: 11. Germline values: CDR1 LGHNA, CDR2 YNFKEQ. CDR3 length: 16 amino acids. CDR3 nucleotides: TGTGCCAGCAGCCAGGGGGAACTAGCGGGCGGGTATGAGCAGTTCTTC. Residues: CASSQGELAGGYEQFF.

The chain combines TRBV12-3 or TRBV12-4 with TRBJ2-2; TRBD1 matches 7 bases. The CDR3 has 15 residues. J gave up 1 base and V 7 bases, and 6 bases lay outside the gene matches. CDR3 bases: TGTGCCAGCAACTTGAGGACAGGGAACACCGGGGAGCTGTTTTTT. This gives the protein CASNLRTGNTGELFF.

The gene calls are TRBV5-4 and TRBJ2-3; 15 bases match TRBD2. Per the germline V gene, CDR1 is SGHNT and CDR2 is YYREEE (reference sequence). The CDR3 is 19 residues long. V was pared by 3 bases and J by 1 base, with 9 bases of the junction left unmatched. The CDR3 region has the DNA TGTGCCAGCAGCTCAGCCGGGACTAGCGGGAGGCTAGGCACAGATACGCAGTATTTT. It codes for CASSSAGTSGRLGTDTQYF.

The V call is TRBV28, the J call TRBJ2-1, with TRBD1 identical over 9 bases. The CDR3 totals 17 residues. Germline V gives CDR1 MDHEN, CDR2 SYDVKM. After removal of 6 bases from V and 3 bases from J, the junction contained 12 bases not matched to a gene. CDR3 sequence: CASSKYRDRDVYNEQFF. In DNA form, the CDR3 reads TGTGCCAGCAGCAAATACCGGGACAGGGATGTCTACAATGAGCAGTTCTTC.

The V call is TRBV12-3 or TRBV12-4, the J call TRBJ2-3; D remains ambiguous. V dropped 1 base and J dropped 6 bases, with 14 bases sitting between them. The CDR3 has 15 residues. The chain's CDR3 is CASSLGDWDGDTQYF. The DNA of the CDR3 is TGTGCCAGCAGTTTAGGGGATTGGGATGGCGATACGCAGTATTTT.

This clonotype was observed at least ten times. The chain combines TRBV12-3 or TRBV12-4 with TRBJ2-5; D possibly matches TRBD1 or TRBD2 (5 bases each). Deletions cut 6 bases from V and 4 bases from J, with 12 bases between. The CDR3 runs 13 residues. DNA of the CDR3: TGTGCCAGCAGGAACCGGGGCCCAGAGACCCAGTACTTC. It translates to CASRNRGPETQYF.

The chain has TRBV7-2 and TRBJ1-1; a weak D match, TRBD1 (6 bases). Trimming cost V 5 bases and J 13 bases, with 20 bases left between them. Germline V gives CDR1 SGHTA, CDR2 FQGNSA. The CDR3 runs to 13 residues. The CDR3 bases are TGTGCCAGCAGCCAAGGCCAGGGGTCGATTGTTTTCTTT. Translating gives CASSQGQGSIVFF.

The chain combines TRBV6-2 or TRBV6-3 with TRBJ2-7; D perhaps matches TRBD1 (5 bases). Trimming took off 7 bases at V and 5 bases at J, with 24 bases between the two ends. In germline, CDR1 is MNHEY, CDR2 SVGEGT. This CDR3 is built from 16 residues. The CDR3 region has the DNA TGTGCCAGCACCCCGGACACATCGGTTACAAGTGACGAGCAGTACTTC. Residues: CASTPDTSVTSDEQYF.

This clonotype was recorded at least ten times. This chain joins TRBV7-2 and TRBJ1-2; D gene unclear. Deletions cut 7 bases from V and 4 bases from J, with 22 bases between. Per the germline V gene, CDR1 is SGHTA and CDR2 is FQGNSA. The CDR3 consists of 16 residues. The DNA of the CDR3 is TGTGCCAGCACCATGAGCCTCCTATGGCACGGCTATGGCTACACCTTC. It encodes CASTMSLLWHGYGYTF.

This clonotype was recorded a few times. The rearrangement joins TRBV20-1 to TRBJ2-7, with D tentatively TRBD2 (6 bases). Trimming took off 3 bases at V and 2 bases at J, with 14 bases between the two ends. The germline gives CDR1 DFQATT, CDR2 SNEGSKA (reference sequence). This CDR3 region has 14 residues. The CDR3 sequence: CSASRWEVTYEQYF. The CDR3 DNA reads as TGCAGTGCTAGCCGCTGGGAGGTTACCTACGAGCAGTACTTC.

This clonotype was seen more than once but under ten times. The V gene is TRBV7-2, the J gene TRBJ2-1; 7 positions agree with TRBD2. V shed 0 bases, J shed 0 bases, and the junction held 8 bases outside the gene matches. This CDR3 comprises 18 residues. Per germline, CDR1 SGHTA and CDR2 FQGNSA. The CDR3 region is CASSLAPLAASSYNEQFF. Written as DNA, the CDR3 is TGTGCCAGCAGCTTAGCGCCCCTAGCGGCAAGCTCCTACAATGAGCAGTTCTTC.

This clonotype was detected once. A much larger clone lies a single base off, so this may be a read error. V and J are TRBV7-2 and TRBJ1-3; 7 nucleotides match TRBD1. The V gene's germline CDR1 is SGHTA and CDR2 FQGNSA. The CDR3 is made up of 15 amino acids. CDR3 sequence reads: CASSWAGTEGNTINF. The DNA of the CDR3 is TGTGCCAGCAGTTGGGCCGGGACAGAGGGAAACACCATAAATTTT.

In this sample, this clonotype turned up many times. Here the CDR3 reads CASSLSTGPLYEQYF. The CDR3, as DNA: TGTGCCAGCAGTTTATCGACAGGGCCCCTCTACGAGCAGTACTTC. The chain has TRBV27 and TRBJ2-7, with TRBD1 identical over 7 bases. The J segment lost 3 bases and the V segment lost 0 bases, leaving 5 bases of the junction unmatched. Germline-derived CDR1 and CDR2 are MNHEY and SMNVEV (reference sequence). This CDR3 comprises 15 residues.